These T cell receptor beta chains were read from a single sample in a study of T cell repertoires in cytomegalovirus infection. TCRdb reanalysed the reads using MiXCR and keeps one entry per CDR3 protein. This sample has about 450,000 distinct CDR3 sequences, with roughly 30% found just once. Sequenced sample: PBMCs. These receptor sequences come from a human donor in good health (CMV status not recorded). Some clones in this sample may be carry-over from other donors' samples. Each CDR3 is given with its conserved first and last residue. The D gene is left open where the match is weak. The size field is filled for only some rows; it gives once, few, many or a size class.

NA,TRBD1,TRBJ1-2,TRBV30,CAWEGGGDSRLHGYTF,TGTGCCTGGGAAGGCGGGGGGGACAGCAGGCTTCATGGCTACACCTTC
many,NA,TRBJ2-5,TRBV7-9,CASSWTDQETQYF,TGTGCCAGCAGCTGGACAGACCAAGAGACCCAGTACTTC
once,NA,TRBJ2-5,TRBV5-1,CASSLGDPGGSQYF,TGCGCCAGCAGCTTGGGGGACCCTGGTGGGTCCCAGTACTTC
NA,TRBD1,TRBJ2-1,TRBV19,CATKDRDRNEQFF,TGTGCCACCAAGGACAGGGACCGCAATGAGCAGTTCTTC
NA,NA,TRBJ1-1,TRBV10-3,CAISYQGSEAFF,TGTGCCATCAGCTATCAGGGGTCTGAAGCTTTCTTT
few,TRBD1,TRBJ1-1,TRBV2,CASRRDRGLDTEAFF,TGTGCCAGCAGGAGGGACAGGGGGCTCGACACTGAAGCTTTCTTT
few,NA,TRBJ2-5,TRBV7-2,CASNGRTQETQYF,TGTGCCAGCAATGGTCGGACACAAGAGACCCAGTACTTC
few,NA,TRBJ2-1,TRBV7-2,CASSFFRGAVDNEQFF,TGTGCCAGCAGCTTCTTCAGGGGGGCTGTTGACAATGAGCAGTTCTTC
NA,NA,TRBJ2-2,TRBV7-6,CASSSRAGVTGELFF,TGTGCCAGCAGCTCTAGGGCAGGAGTAACCGGGGAGCTGTTTTTT
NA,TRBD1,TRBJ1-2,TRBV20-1,CSAPGDRGGNYGYTF,TGCAGTGCTCCCGGGGACAGGGGTGGAAACTATGGCTACACCTTC
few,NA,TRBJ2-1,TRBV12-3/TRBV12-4,CASKGPTGPYNEQFF,TGTGCCAGCAAAGGGCCCACTGGGCCTTACAATGAGCAGTTCTTC
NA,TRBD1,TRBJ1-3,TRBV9,CASSVAGQAAPGNTIYF,TGTGCCAGCAGCGTAGCTGGACAGGCGGCTCCTGGAAACACCATATATTTT
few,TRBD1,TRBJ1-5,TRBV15,CATSRDTGGNQPQHF,TGTGCCACCAGCAGAGATACAGGGGGCAATCAGCCCCAGCATTTT
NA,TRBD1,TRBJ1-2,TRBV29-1,CSVYPPGQGSYGYTF,TGCAGCGTTTACCCCCCCGGACAGGGAAGTTATGGCTACACCTTC
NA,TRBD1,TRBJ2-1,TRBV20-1,CSARPSGQADEQFF,TGCAGTGCTAGACCCAGCGGACAGGCGGATGAGCAGTTCTTC
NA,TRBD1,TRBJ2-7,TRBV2,CASSERGRPSYEQYF,TGTGCCAGCAGTGAAAGGGGGCGGCCGTCCTACGAGCAGTACTTC
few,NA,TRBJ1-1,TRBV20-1,CSARDQNTEAFF,TGCAGTGCTAGAGACCAGAACACTGAAGCTTTCTTT
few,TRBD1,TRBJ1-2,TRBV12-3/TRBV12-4,CASSLGQGKSGYTF,TGTGCCAGCAGTTTGGGACAGGGAAAGTCTGGCTACACCTTC
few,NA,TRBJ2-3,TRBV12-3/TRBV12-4,CASCVGGTDTQYF,TGTGCCAGCTGCGTGGGGGGCACAGATACGCAGTATTTT
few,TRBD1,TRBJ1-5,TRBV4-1,CASSRTAGQGDQPQHF,TGCGCCAGCAGCCGCACTGCGGGACAGGGAGATCAGCCCCAGCATTTT
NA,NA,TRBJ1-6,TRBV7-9,CASSLVDRRNSPLHF,TGTGCCAGCAGCTTGGTCGACAGGAGAAATTCACCCCTCCACTTT
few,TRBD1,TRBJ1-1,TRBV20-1,CSASRTGNTEAFF,TGCAGTGCTAGCCGGACAGGGAACACTGAAGCTTTCTTT